Listed below are T cell receptor beta chains from one sample, sequenced in a study of T cells after yellow fever vaccination. TCRdb re-called the 5' RACE reads through MiXCR, storing one row per CDR3 protein. The table shows some 560,000 distinct CDR3 sequences, with roughly 17% occurring only once. Sequenced material: PBMCs, taken 4 to 6 days after the first yellow fever vaccination. The receptors were sampled from a man aged 18-30 years who received the YFV17D yellow fever vaccine. The CDR3 runs from the conserved cysteine through the conserved F or W. The order of the fields is D gene, V gene, clone size, J gene, CDR3 DNA, CDR3 protein. A D gene is named only where the DNA matches it firmly. Clone size is stated in some rows and not others, as once, few, many or a class when expanded.

d_gene: .; v_gene: TRBV21-1; abundance: .; j_gene: TRBJ1-1; CDR3nt: TGTGCCAGCAGCACCGATCCGCAGGGATTCACTGAAGCTTTCTTT; CDR3aa: CASSTDPQGFTEAFF
d_gene: .; v_gene: TRBV7-2; abundance: many; j_gene: TRBJ1-1; CDR3nt: TGTGCCAGCAGCTTCACAGGGCGCAAATCCATCATGAACACTGAAGCTTTCTTT; CDR3aa: CASSFTGRKSIMNTEAFF
d_gene: .; v_gene: TRBV28; abundance: .; j_gene: TRBJ1-3; CDR3nt: TGTGCCAGCAGTTTGGGAAACGGGGACACCATATATTTT; CDR3aa: CASSLGNGDTIYF
d_gene: .; v_gene: TRBV29-1; abundance: many; j_gene: TRBJ1-2; CDR3nt: TGCAGCGTTGCTACATCGCAATGGGGGGCCTCCTATGGCTACACCTTC; CDR3aa: CSVATSQWGASYGYTF
d_gene: TRBD1; v_gene: TRBV20-1; abundance: .; j_gene: TRBJ2-3; CDR3nt: TGCAGTGCTAGTAGGGGGCCGACAGTTACAGATACGCAGTATTTT; CDR3aa: CSASRGPTVTDTQYF
d_gene: TRBD1; v_gene: TRBV7-9; abundance: many; j_gene: TRBJ2-7; CDR3nt: TGTGCCAGCAGCTCAGGACAGGGTCGGTACGAGCAGTACTTC; CDR3aa: CASSSGQGRYEQYF
d_gene: .; v_gene: TRBV12-3/TRBV12-4; abundance: few; j_gene: TRBJ2-5; CDR3nt: TGTGCCAGCAGTTTTGGCAGAAAAGAGACCCAGTACTTC; CDR3aa: CASSFGRKETQYF
d_gene: .; v_gene: TRBV7-2; abundance: .; j_gene: TRBJ2-1; CDR3nt: TGTGCCAGCAGCTCCATGGGTCTTAGCAATGAGCAGTTCTTC; CDR3aa: CASSSMGLSNEQFF
d_gene: .; v_gene: TRBV12-3/TRBV12-4; abundance: few; j_gene: TRBJ2-7; CDR3nt: TGTGCCAGCGAGGAACAGGGTCGCGAGCAGTACTTC; CDR3aa: CASEEQGREQYF
d_gene: .; v_gene: TRBV12-3/TRBV12-4; abundance: few; j_gene: TRBJ1-5; CDR3nt: TGTGCCAGCAGTTTAGTACGTTTCGGCAATCAGCCCCAGCATTTT; CDR3aa: CASSLVRFGNQPQHF
d_gene: TRBD2; v_gene: TRBV19; abundance: .; j_gene: TRBJ2-4; CDR3nt: TGTGCCAGTTCCCCATCCGGACTAGCGGGGGGCCAGAGCGCCAAAAACATTCAGTACTTC; CDR3aa: CASSPSGLAGGQSAKNIQYF
d_gene: TRBD2; v_gene: TRBV4-2; abundance: many; j_gene: TRBJ2-7; CDR3nt: TGTGCCAGCAGCCAAGATTTAGCGGGGGGCTACGAGCAGTACTTC; CDR3aa: CASSQDLAGGYEQYF
d_gene: .; v_gene: TRBV5-1; abundance: few; j_gene: TRBJ2-2; CDR3nt: TGCGCCAGCAGCTCTAACACGCCTAACACCGGGGAGCTGTTTTTT; CDR3aa: CASSSNTPNTGELFF
d_gene: .; v_gene: TRBV4-1; abundance: .; j_gene: TRBJ1-1; CDR3nt: TGCGCCAGCAGCCAAGTTTGGGAAAACACTGAAGCTTTCTTT; CDR3aa: CASSQVWENTEAFF
d_gene: .; v_gene: TRBV28; abundance: few; j_gene: TRBJ1-5; CDR3nt: TGTGCCAGCAGTCCACAGAAATTCAATCAGCCCCAGCATTTT; CDR3aa: CASSPQKFNQPQHF
d_gene: TRBD2; v_gene: TRBV19; abundance: .; j_gene: TRBJ2-7; CDR3nt: TGTGCCAGTAGTAGAAGCGGGGGGCACTACGAGCAGTACTTC; CDR3aa: CASSRSGGHYEQYF
d_gene: .; v_gene: TRBV12-3/TRBV12-4; abundance: .; j_gene: TRBJ2-6; CDR3nt: TGTGCCAGCAGTTTTTTAGGTGGGGCCAACGTCCTGACTTTC; CDR3aa: CASSFLGGANVLTF
d_gene: TRBD2; v_gene: TRBV19; abundance: .; j_gene: TRBJ2-5; CDR3nt: TGTGCCAGTAGTATGGGGGAGGGTGGGACCACCATAAACTTC; CDR3aa: CASSMGEGGTTINF
d_gene: .; v_gene: TRBV2; abundance: .; j_gene: TRBJ1-6; CDR3nt: TGTGCCAGCAGTGAACAGCCGACTCTGAATTCACCCCTCCACTTT; CDR3aa: CASSEQPTLNSPLHF
d_gene: .; v_gene: TRBV12-3/TRBV12-4; abundance: many; j_gene: TRBJ1-6; CDR3nt: TGTGCCAGCAGTACCAGTAATTCACCCCTCCACTTT; CDR3aa: CASSTSNSPLHF
d_gene: .; v_gene: TRBV7-9; abundance: many; j_gene: TRBJ2-1; CDR3nt: TGTGCCAGCAGCCCGGGACGTTACAATGAGCAGTTCTTC; CDR3aa: CASSPGRYNEQFF
d_gene: .; v_gene: TRBV6-5; abundance: many; j_gene: TRBJ2-3; CDR3nt: TGTGCCAGCACCGACCAGGGGACAGATACGCAGTATTTT; CDR3aa: CASTDQGTDTQYF
d_gene: .; v_gene: TRBV19; abundance: .; j_gene: TRBJ1-2; CDR3nt: TGTGCCAGTTTTGAGCCCGGGACCGTAGATGGCTACACCTTC; CDR3aa: CASFEPGTVDGYTF
d_gene: TRBD2; v_gene: TRBV7-8; abundance: .; j_gene: TRBJ2-1; CDR3nt: TGTGCCAGCGGAAAGAGGACTAGCGGGGATTACAATGAGCAGTTCTTC; CDR3aa: CASGKRTSGDYNEQFF
d_gene: .; v_gene: TRBV7-9; abundance: few; j_gene: TRBJ1-1; CDR3nt: TGTGCCAGCAGCTTCGGAGCAGCGATGAACACTGAAGCTTTCTTT; CDR3aa: CASSFGAAMNTEAFF
d_gene: TRBD1; v_gene: TRBV29-1; abundance: .; j_gene: TRBJ2-7; CDR3nt: TGCAGCGTTGAGGGGACAGGGAGAGAGCAGTACTTC; CDR3aa: CSVEGTGREQYF
d_gene: TRBD1; v_gene: TRBV15; abundance: few; j_gene: TRBJ1-5; CDR3nt: TGTGCCACCAGCAGAGATCAGCGGGACAGGGGGCCCCCGCCCCAGCATTTT; CDR3aa: CATSRDQRDRGPPPQHF
d_gene: .; v_gene: TRBV5-5; abundance: .; j_gene: TRBJ1-4; CDR3nt: TGTGCCAGCAGCTTGTGGGGGGCGAAGAAACTGTTTTTT; CDR3aa: CASSLWGAKKLFF
d_gene: .; v_gene: TRBV2; abundance: .; j_gene: TRBJ2-2; CDR3nt: TGTGCCAGCAGTGTAGGACAGATGAACACCGGGGAGCTGTTTTTT; CDR3aa: CASSVGQMNTGELFF
d_gene: TRBD1; v_gene: TRBV5-1; abundance: few; j_gene: TRBJ2-1; CDR3nt: TGCGCCAGCAGCGTCGGGACAGGCAGTGAGCAGTTCTTC; CDR3aa: CASSVGTGSEQFF
d_gene: .; v_gene: TRBV5-1; abundance: .; j_gene: TRBJ2-5; CDR3nt: TGCGCCAGCAGCTTGTCACAGGCGGAGACCCAGTACTTC; CDR3aa: CASSLSQAETQYF
d_gene: TRBD2; v_gene: TRBV7-2; abundance: few; j_gene: TRBJ2-1; CDR3nt: TGTGCCAGCAGCGCCGGACTAGCGGGGGACCAGTTC; CDR3aa: CASSAGLAGDQF
d_gene: TRBD1; v_gene: TRBV7-2; abundance: few; j_gene: TRBJ1-3; CDR3nt: TGTGCCAGCAGCTCGCCGGGACAGGGAAAATTTACCATATATTTT; CDR3aa: CASSSPGQGKFTIYF
d_gene: .; v_gene: TRBV4-3; abundance: few; j_gene: TRBJ2-2; CDR3nt: TGCGCCAGCGGCCCAGGGGCCATCGGGGAGCTGTTTTTT; CDR3aa: CASGPGAIGELFF
d_gene: .; v_gene: TRBV9; abundance: .; j_gene: TRBJ1-5; CDR3nt: TGTGCCAGCAGCGGTTCCTGGGGGGGCGATCAGCCCCAGCATTTT; CDR3aa: CASSGSWGGDQPQHF
d_gene: TRBD2; v_gene: TRBV7-2; abundance: .; j_gene: TRBJ2-2; CDR3nt: TGTGCCAGCAGCTTAGGCGGGGGGGTACATACCGGGGAGCTGTTTTTT; CDR3aa: CASSLGGGVHTGELFF
d_gene: TRBD1; v_gene: TRBV2; abundance: once; j_gene: TRBJ2-5; CDR3nt: TGTGCCAGCAGCCTACGGGGACAGCAAGAGACCCAGTACTTC; CDR3aa: CASSLRGQQETQYF
d_gene: .; v_gene: TRBV28; abundance: few; j_gene: TRBJ1-2; CDR3nt: TGTGCCAGCAGCCCTGGGGGTTATAACTATGGCTACACCTTC; CDR3aa: CASSPGGYNYGYTF
d_gene: .; v_gene: TRBV29-1; abundance: .; j_gene: TRBJ1-4; CDR3nt: TGCAGCGTTGCGCAGCGCACTAATGAAAAACTGTTTTTT; CDR3aa: CSVAQRTNEKLFF
d_gene: TRBD2; v_gene: TRBV6-2/TRBV6-3; abundance: few; j_gene: TRBJ2-3; CDR3nt: TGTGCCAGCACGCCCCCGGGACTAGCTTATCGCACAGATACGCAGTATTTT; CDR3aa: CASTPPGLAYRTDTQYF
d_gene: TRBD1; v_gene: TRBV2; abundance: .; j_gene: TRBJ1-1; CDR3nt: TGTGCCACAAAAGGGACAGGGGTCACTGAAGCTTTCTTT; CDR3aa: CATKGTGVTEAFF
d_gene: TRBD2; v_gene: TRBV11-2; abundance: many; j_gene: TRBJ2-5; CDR3nt: TGTGCCAGCAGCTTATTAGCGGGGCGTGGGGAGACCCAGTACTTC; CDR3aa: CASSLLAGRGETQYF
d_gene: .; v_gene: TRBV5-4; abundance: .; j_gene: TRBJ2-7; CDR3nt: TGTGCCAGCAGCGCGGGACTGGGGGGCGAGCAGTACTTC; CDR3aa: CASSAGLGGEQYF
d_gene: .; v_gene: TRBV5-1; abundance: .; j_gene: TRBJ2-7; CDR3nt: TGCGCCAGCAGGGACTCAACCTACGAGCAGTACTTC; CDR3aa: CASRDSTYEQYF
d_gene: .; v_gene: TRBV7-9; abundance: few; j_gene: TRBJ1-1; CDR3nt: TGTGCCAGCAGCCTAGGACAGTCGGGGGCTTTCTTT; CDR3aa: CASSLGQSGAFF
d_gene: .; v_gene: TRBV11-2; abundance: .; j_gene: TRBJ1-1; CDR3nt: TGTGCCAGCAGCCGAAAATATATAACCCAAGAGACTGAAGCTTTCTTT; CDR3aa: CASSRKYITQETEAFF
d_gene: .; v_gene: TRBV5-1; abundance: .; j_gene: TRBJ2-3; CDR3nt: TGCGCCAGCAGCTTGGAACAGGGCGGGGATACGCAGTATTTT; CDR3aa: CASSLEQGGDTQYF
d_gene: TRBD1; v_gene: TRBV5-4; abundance: .; j_gene: TRBJ2-3; CDR3nt: TGTGCCAGCAGTTGGGACAGGGGCACCCCAGATACGCAGTATTTT; CDR3aa: CASSWDRGTPDTQYF
d_gene: .; v_gene: TRBV20-1; abundance: few; j_gene: TRBJ2-2; CDR3nt: TGCAGTGCTGGCAGGGGCAACACCGGGGAGCTGTTTTTT; CDR3aa: CSAGRGNTGELFF
d_gene: .; v_gene: TRBV21-1; abundance: few; j_gene: TRBJ1-2; CDR3nt: TGTGCCAGCAGCGATGCTTGGGACAGGGCAAAGAGATGCGATGGCTACACCTTC; CDR3aa: CASSDAWDRAKRCDGYTF
d_gene: .; v_gene: TRBV3-1; abundance: few; j_gene: TRBJ2-5; CDR3nt: TGTGCCAGCAGCCCTAACGTCGTTGGCGAGACCCAGTACTTC; CDR3aa: CASSPNVVGETQYF